This T cell receptor beta chain emerged from a study of response to subunit inactivated influenza vaccine. TCRdb re-called the RT-PCR reads through MiXCR, storing one row per CDR3 protein. The table has hundreds of thousands of distinct CDR3 sequences, about 15% seen once. Remarks on this clonotype: The antigen is unknown.

The study's findings and limits: The authors suggested that every seasonal influenza vaccination recruits few new T cells.

The CDR3 loop spans 15 amino acids. Trimming left V 2 bases short and J 1 base short, with 10 bases between. Germline V gives CDR1 SGHVS, CDR2 FQNEAQ. The receptor was isolated from a man aged 50-59 years who received an inactivated influenza vaccine. The chain carries TRBV7-8 and TRBJ2-3; D is unresolved. The specimen was PBMCs from blood, collected approximately 15 days before vaccination. The DNA for the CDR3 is TGTGCCAGCAGCTTACTGGCGGTCCGCACAGATACGCAGTATTTT. As protein: CASSLLAVRTDTQYF.